Following are 10 T cell receptor beta chains from one sample sequenced in a study of cytomegalovirus exposure and HLA in healthy donors. Primers included in the PCR were 60 Vbeta and 13 Jbeta primers. Sequencing used immunoSEQ multiplex PCR; TCRdb keeps in-frame clones, though not all of them. The sample has 150,000 to 200,000 clones, about 80% seen once. The sample consisted of PBMCs. These receptors originate from a man in his forties or fifties in good health and CMV-seronegative.

The gene calls are TRBV5-4 and TRBJ2-5; D is perhaps TRBD2 (6 bases). This CDR3 comprises 15 residues. V was shortened by 9 bases and J by 5 bases, with 23 bases between the two germline ends. Germline CDR1 SGHNT, CDR2 YYREEE (reference sequence). The CDR3 coding sequence is TGTGCCATCTCAACTACCGGGACTCGGGGGGAGACCCAGTACTTC. Translating gives CAISTTGTRGETQYF.

A note on this clone: A read error may produce the germline difference seen at one junction end. The chain recombines TRBV7-7 with TRBJ2-2; tentative D call: TRBD2 (6 bases). From germline, CDR1 is SSHAT and CDR2 FNYEAQ (reference sequence). This CDR3 spans 16 amino acids. CDR3 DNA sequence: TGTGCTAGCAGCTCGTCGGCGGGGCTTAACACCGGGGAGCTGTTTTTT. Translation gives CASSSSAGLNTGELFF.

The chain uses TRBV19 and TRBJ1-2, with D uncertain. The germline V gene has CDR1 LNHDA and CDR2 SQIVND (reference sequence). Trimming cost V 1 base and J 4 bases, with 10 bases left between them. The CDR3 totals 14 residues. The CDR3 sequence: CASSIGGHSYGYTF. The CDR3 region has the DNA TGTGCCAGTAGTATAGGCGGGCACTCCTATGGCTACACCTTC.

V and J are TRBV5-1 and TRBJ2-1, with 7 nucleotides matching TRBD2. The length of the CDR3 is 16 residues. With V trimmed by 0 bases and J by 2 bases, 5 bases remained unmatched. CDR1 SGHRS and CDR2 YFSETQ come from the germline V gene. The CDR3 nucleotides are TGCGCCAGCAGCTTGGGTTCTAGCGGCGCCTACAATGAGCAGTTCTTC. Translated: CASSLGSSGAYNEQFF.

This chain uses TRBV7-2 with TRBJ1-1; tentative D call: TRBD1 (5 bases). V lost 6 bases, J lost 1 base, and 12 bases lay in between. From germline, CDR1 is SGHTA and CDR2 FQGNSA. This CDR3 region has 14 residues. DNA of the CDR3: TGTGCCAGCAGGCCGGCAGGGAAGAACACTGAAGCTTTCTTT. Translated: CASRPAGKNTEAFF. Full variable domain (rest looked up from reference TRBV7-2 and TRBJ1-1): GAGVSQSPSNKVTEKGKDVELRCDPISGHTALYWYRQSLGQGLEFLIYFQGNSAPDKSGLPSDRFSAERTGGSVSTLTIQRTQQEDSAVYLCASRPAGKNTEAFFGQGTRLTVV.

This clone has more than one count but fewer than ten. The chain uses TRBV13 and TRBJ2-7; maybe TRBD1 (6 bases). Germline V lookup: CDR1 PRHDT, CDR2 FYEKMQ (reference sequence). V lost 4 bases to trimming and J lost 2 bases, with 12 bases between them. This CDR3 is 14 amino acids long. For the CDR3, the DNA is TGTGCCAGCAGCTCCGCAGGGGAAACCTACGAGCAGTACTTC. This translates into CASSSAGETYEQYF.

This clone appeared once. V usage is TRBV5-4 and J usage is TRBJ1-1; weak D call: TRBD1 (5 bases). The CDR3 has 11 amino acids. Between the trimmed V and J ends, which lost 10 bases and 5 bases, there was a span of 12 bases. Per the germline V gene, CDR1 is SGHNT and CDR2 is YYREEE (reference sequence). This CDR3 reads CALPGVTEAFF. The CDR3, as DNA: TGTGCCCTTCCGGGGGTGACTGAAGCTTTCTTT.

The gene calls are TRBV5-1 and TRBJ2-1, with 7 bases that match TRBD2. The germline V gene encodes CDR1 SGHRS and CDR2 YFSETQ. The trim removed 0 bases at V and 2 bases at J, leaving 5 bases unmatched. The CDR3 is 16 amino acids. CDR3 in DNA: TGCGCCAGCAGCTTGGAGCCCGGGAGGACCTACAATGAGCAGTTCTTC. Its translation: CASSLEPGRTYNEQFF.

This chain uses TRBV5-1 with TRBJ2-3, with 7 nucleotides matching TRBD2. V gave up 0 bases and J gave up 1 base; unmatched junction bases: 5. Germline V gene data show CDR1 as SGHRS and CDR2 as YFSETQ. This CDR3 comprises 16 residues. DNA of the CDR3: TGCGCCAGCAGCTTGGGCGGAAGCGGGGGCACAGATACGCAGTATTTT. This codes for CASSLGGSGGTDTQYF.

The J gene is TRBJ2-5, the V gene TRBV2; 7 bases line up with TRBD2. Germline V CDR1 and CDR2: SNHLY, FYNNEI. With V trimmed by 3 bases and J by 4 bases, 5 bases remained unmatched. The CDR3 runs to 14 residues. DNA for the CDR3: TGTGCCAGCAGTGACGGGGGGAGGGGAGAGACCCAGTACTTC. Protein: CASSDGGRGETQYF.